Listed here are 18 T cell receptor beta chains from one sample, sequenced in a study of CD8+CD57+ T cells in acquired aplastic anemia. By flow cytometry, patients selected for sequencing had shown an expansion of CD8+CD57+ cells. Genomic DNA constituted the template upon which TCR beta VDJ and CDR3 profiling was performed. TCRdb processed the reads anew with MiXCR; each CDR3 protein has one entry. The repertoire consists of over 150,000 distinct CDR3 sequences, with around 63% occurring once and the leading ten covering 42%. The specimen sequenced was sorted CD4+, CD8+, or CD8+CD57+ T cells (not recorded which) from PBMCs. These TCRs come from a human donor with aplastic anemia.

The rearrangement links TRBV19 to TRBJ1-5; a possible D gene is TRBD1 (6 bases). Trimming stripped 3 bases from V and 2 bases from J, with 14 bases between. The CDR3 spans 16 residues. CDR1 is LNHDA and CDR2 is SQIVND in the germline V gene (reference sequence). CDR3 residues: CASSMGGEGGNQPQHF. For the CDR3, the DNA is TGTGCCAGTAGTATGGGGGGAGAGGGGGGCAATCAGCCCCAGCATTTT.

This clonotype was recorded many times. The chain couples TRBV9 to TRBJ2-3, with TRBD1 matching 9 bases. In germline, CDR1 is SGDLS, CDR2 YYNGEE. Germline trimming cut 5 bases from V and 2 bases from J; bases unmatched to any gene: 6. The CDR3 totals 15 residues. The CDR3 DNA reads TGTGCCAGCAGTCACGGGACAGGGTACACAGATACGCAGTATTTT. Protein sequence: CASSHGTGYTDTQYF. Full variable domain (missing parts from reference TRBV9 and TRBJ2-3): DSGVTQTPKHLITATGQRVTLRCSPRSGDLSVYWYQQSLDQGLQFLIQYYNGEERAKGNILERFSAQQFPDLHSELNLSSLELGDSALYFCASSHGTGYTDTQYFGPGTRLTVL.

The rearrangement joins TRBV7-9 to TRBJ1-4; D possibly corresponds to TRBD1 (6 bases). Trimming pared 6 bases from V and 3 bases from J, leaving 20 bases between. This CDR3 spans 17 amino acids. Germline V lookup: CDR1 SEHNR, CDR2 FQNEAQ (reference sequence). Here the CDR3 DNA reads TGTGCCAGCAGTACCCGGGGGGCCCTATTGGCTAATGAAAAACTGTTTTTT. Residues: CASSTRGALLANEKLFF. Supplemented by reference TRBV7-9 and TRBJ1-4, the full variable domain reads DTGVSQNPRHKITKRGQNVTFRCDPISEHNRLYWYRQTLGQGPEFLTYFQNEAQLEKSRLLSDRFSAERPKGSFSTLEIQRTEQGDSAMYLCASSTRGALLANEKLFFGSGTQLSVL.

Sample share makes this clonotype medium-sized. The CDR3 DNA reads TGTGCCACCAGCAGAGATTCGGACAGCCCTTCACCCCTCCACTTT. This codes for CATSRDSDSPSPLHF. The chain employs TRBV15 and TRBJ1-6; tentative D call: TRBD1 (6 bases). CDR3 length: 15 residues. Trimming took 0 bases from V and 9 from J, leaving 12 bases between them. CDR1 and CDR2 from the germline V gene are LNHNV and YYDKDF (reference sequence).

This clonotype was detected many times. The rearrangement uses TRBV19 and TRBJ2-1; D is uncertain. The length of the CDR3 is 12 residues. The V gene lost 9 bases and the J gene lost 0 bases, with 6 bases spanning the gap. CDR1 and CDR2 (germline): LNHDA, SQIVND (reference sequence). CDR3 sequence: CASKGSYNEQFF. The CDR3 region has the DNA TGTGCCAGCAAGGGCTCCTACAATGAGCAGTTCTTC.

The genes are TRBV7-9 and TRBJ1-3; D is uncertain. This CDR3 is 16 amino acids long. Germline-derived CDR1 and CDR2 are SEHNR and FQNEAQ (reference sequence). The germline V and J ends were trimmed by 1 base and 2 bases, with 12 bases remaining between them. CDR3 nucleotide sequence: TGTGCCAGCAGCTTAGAAGGGAAGAGCCCTGGAAACACCATATATTTT. Amino acid sequence: CASSLEGKSPGNTIYF.

The count of this clonotype is one. The CDR3, as DNA: TGTGCCAGCAGGGCCCGGGGACAGGGTGTAGCTTTCTTT. As protein: CASRARGQGVAFF. V is TRBV25-1 and J is TRBJ1-1, with 9 bases lining up with TRBD1. The germline gives CDR1 MGHDK, CDR2 SYGVNS. This CDR3 spans 13 amino acids. Trimming took 6 bases from V and 10 from J; bases not matched to a gene: 9.

The chain joins TRBV20-1 to TRBJ2-1, with D perhaps TRBD1 or TRBD2 (5 bases each). This CDR3 contains 13 residues. Trimming took off 8 bases at V and 4 bases at J, with 15 bases between the two ends. CDR1 is DFQATT, CDR2 SNEGSKA, per germline (reference sequence). The CDR3 nucleotides read TGCAGTATTCTCCGGGACGGATACAATGAGCAGTTCTTC. Translating gives CSILRDGYNEQFF.

In nucleotides, the CDR3 is TGTGCCAGCAGCCCCAAACCCGCAACTAATGAAAAACTGTTTTTT. It is translated as CASSPKPATNEKLFF. This sequence joins TRBV9 and TRBJ1-4; D is uncertain. Germline V gene sequence: CDR1 SGDLS, CDR2 YYNGEE. V shed 4 bases and J shed 0 bases, with 10 bases lying between them. The CDR3 runs 15 residues. Looking up the rest from reference TRBV9 and TRBJ1-4 gives the full variable domain: DSGVTQTPKHLITATGQRVTLRCSPRSGDLSVYWYQQSLDQGLQFLIQYYNGEERAKGNILERFSAQQFPDLHSELNLSSLELGDSALYFCASSPKPATNEKLFFGSGTQLSVL.

This clonotype showed up many times. The gene calls are TRBV7-9 and TRBJ1-6, with D maybe TRBD1 (5 bases). V dropped 5 bases and J dropped 10 bases, with 15 bases sitting between them. CDR3 length: 14 amino acids. The germline V gene has CDR1 SEHNR and CDR2 FQNEAQ (reference sequence). The CDR3 region is CASSQGQGDSPLHF. The CDR3 DNA reads as TGTGCCAGCAGCCAAGGGCAGGGAGACTCACCCCTCCACTTT.

A word on this clonotype: A much larger clone lies a single base off, so this may be a read error. No conserved phenylalanine or tryptophan ends this CDR3, so it is likely a read error. The chain uses TRBV27 and TRBJ1-6; tentatively, D is TRBD1 (6 bases). This CDR3 has 14 residues. Trimming cost V 2 bases and J 9 bases, with 11 bases left between them. Germline CDR1 is MNHEY and CDR2 is SMNVEV (reference sequence). The CDR3 DNA reads TGTGCCAGCAGTTTAACGGGGGCGAGTTCACCCCTCCACGTT. The encoded protein is CASSLTGASSPLHV.

The V and J genes are TRBV2 and TRBJ2-3, with 8 bases matching TRBD1. The CDR3 is 13 residues long. V lost 9 bases to trimming and J lost 4 bases; unmatched junction nucleotides: 6. Germline V gives CDR1 SNHLY, CDR2 FYNNEI. The CDR3 sequence is CARTTGEADTQYF. CDR3 nucleotides: TGTGCCAGGACGACAGGGGAAGCAGATACGCAGTATTTT.

This clonotype came up many times. This CDR3 reads CASSESDIGSYNSPLHF. The CDR3, as DNA: TGCGCCAGCAGTGAGTCGGACATAGGCTCCTATAATTCACCCCTCCACTTT. The genes are TRBV10-2 and TRBJ1-6; TRBD1 might be the D (5 bases). Germline V lookup: CDR1 WSHSY, CDR2 SAAADI. The CDR3 runs 17 residues. V lost 0 bases to trimming and J lost 0 bases, with 9 bases between them.

The J gene is TRBJ2-2, the V gene TRBV7-3; D gene unclear. The germline V gene has CDR1 SGHTA and CDR2 FQGTGA. Trimming took off 3 bases at V and 6 bases at J, with 14 bases between the two ends. There are 15 residues in the CDR3. The CDR3: CASSLQGHIAGELFF. The CDR3 DNA is TGTGCCAGCAGCTTGCAAGGTCACATCGCCGGGGAGCTGTTTTTT.

DNA of the CDR3: TGTGCCGTAGGGGGGCTGCCCGGGGAGCTGTTTTTT. It is translated as CAVGGLPGELFF. This sequence joins TRBV19 and TRBJ2-2; D is tentatively TRBD1 or TRBD2 (6 bases each). Germline CDR1 and CDR2: LNHDA and SQIVND (reference sequence). This CDR3 is 12 amino acids long. V lost 11 bases and J 6 bases, leaving 13 bases between the germline ends.

CDR3 amino acids: CASNTHRDPPSRTGELFF. CDR3 in DNA: TGTGCCAGTAATACGCACAGGGACCCTCCTTCTAGAACCGGGGAGCTGTTTTTT. J is TRBJ2-2 and V is TRBV19; TRBD1 might be the D (6 bases). The V end lost 7 bases, the J end lost 5 bases, and 26 bases lay between the germline ends. The V gene's germline CDR1 is LNHDA and CDR2 SQIVND (reference sequence). The CDR3 covers 18 residues.

The table lists this clonotype with many counts. This chain connects TRBV19 to TRBJ2-1; 7 nucleotides agree with TRBD2. In germline, CDR1 is LNHDA, CDR2 SQIVND (reference sequence). Losses at the gene ends were 10 bases for V and 7 bases for J; bases not matched to a gene: 4. The length of the CDR3 is 11 residues. Written as DNA, the CDR3 is TGTGCCACTAACGGGGGGAATGAGCAGTTCTTC. Residues: CATNGGNEQFF.

The V and J genes are TRBV7-8 and TRBJ1-6; 7 bases agree with TRBD1. Per the germline V gene, CDR1 is SGHVS and CDR2 is FQNEAQ. CDR3 length equals 14 residues. V lost 3 bases and J lost 7; bases outside the gene matches: 3. CDR3 region: CASSLGQPNSPLHF. The CDR3 nucleotides read TGTGCCAGCAGCTTGGGACAGCCGAATTCACCCCTCCACTTT.